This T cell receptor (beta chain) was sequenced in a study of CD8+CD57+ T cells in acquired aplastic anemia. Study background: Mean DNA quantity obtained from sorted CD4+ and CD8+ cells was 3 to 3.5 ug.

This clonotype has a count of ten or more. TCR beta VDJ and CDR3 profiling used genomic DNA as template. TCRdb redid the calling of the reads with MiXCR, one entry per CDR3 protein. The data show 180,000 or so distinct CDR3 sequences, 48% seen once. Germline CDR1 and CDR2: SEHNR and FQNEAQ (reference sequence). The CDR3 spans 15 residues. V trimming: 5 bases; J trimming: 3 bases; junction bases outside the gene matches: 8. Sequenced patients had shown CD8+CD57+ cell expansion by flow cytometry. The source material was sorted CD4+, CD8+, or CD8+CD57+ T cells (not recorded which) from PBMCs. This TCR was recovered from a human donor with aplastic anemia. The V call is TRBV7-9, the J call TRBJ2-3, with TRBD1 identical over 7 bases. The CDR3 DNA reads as TGTGCCAGCAGCCCTACAAGCAGGGGGACAGATACGCAGTATTTT. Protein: CASSPTSRGTDTQYF.